This TCR beta chain was identified during a study of blood T cell repertoires in COVID-19. Study-wide background: The samples span acute and convalescent COVID-19 from the United States, Italy and Spain. T cells, B-cell-depleted T cells, or PBMCs provided the cDNA or gDNA that served as material.

The CDR3 extends over 16 amino acids. V was cut by 2 bases and J by 5 bases, with 18 bases left in between. Germline assignment: CDR1 SGHRS and CDR2 YFSETQ. As handled by the study authors: Amplified reference gene primers provided the basis for estimating nucleated cell counts. The data were produced by immunoSEQ multiplex PCR, yet TCRdb's version contains in-frame clones alone and is incomplete. The V and J calls and the clone size are those of that table, but D and trimming were determined from the DNA. This sample has over 110,000 clones, with approximately 88% found just once. The sample taken for sequencing was peripheral blood. The TCR was taken from a woman in her forties or fifties with acute or convalescent COVID-19. The chain combines TRBV5-1 with TRBJ2-3, with a possible D match to TRBD1 (5 bases). DNA for the CDR3: TGCGCCAGCAGCTTTACTCAGGGATCAATCATAGATACGCAGTATTTT. Its translation: CASSFTQGSIIDTQYF.